Presented here are 16 T cell receptor beta chains from one specimen sequenced in a study of blood T cells in healthy people across ages. Through a sample-barcoded 5' primer and a J-beta primer mix, a second PCR was run for roughly 6 to 12 cycles. TCRdb itself ran the 5' RACE reads through MiXCR, one entry per CDR3 protein. Of 700,000 or so distinct CDR3 sequences in the sample, roughly 20% were seen once. The source material was blood. These receptors were collected from an older man in good health.

This clonotype has just a few counts. The rearrangement uses TRBV7-9 and TRBJ2-4; possible D gene TRBD1, 6 bases. V was shortened by 3 bases and J by 3 bases, with 15 bases between the two germline ends. The germline V gene encodes CDR1 SEHNR and CDR2 FQNEAQ (reference sequence). CDR3 length: 16 residues. In DNA form, the CDR3 reads TGTGCCAGCAGCTTCCAACTTACAGGGATCAAAAACATTCAGTACTTC. Its translation: CASSFQLTGIKNIQYF.

This sequence joins TRBV13 and TRBJ2-5; D might be TRBD2 (7 bases). The J call could be wrong; TRBJ2-1 is a better fit for the DNA end. Germline loops: CDR1 PRHDT, CDR2 FYEKMQ (reference sequence). There are 16 residues in the CDR3. DNA for the CDR3: TGTGCCAGCAGCTTAGGAGGGAGGGGGTCAGGGGATGAGCAGTTCTTC. Translation gives CASSLGGRGSGDEQFF.

In this sample, this clonotype turned up a few times. The chain has TRBV20-1 and TRBJ2-5; unclear D gene. With the DNA end fitting TRBJ2-1 better, the J assignment may be wrong. The CDR3 runs 15 residues. Per germline, CDR1 DFQATT and CDR2 SNEGSKA (reference sequence). This CDR3 is CSARDEHGRYNEQFF. In DNA form, the CDR3 reads TGCAGTGCTAGGGACGAACATGGACGGTACAATGAGCAGTTCTTC.

Ten or more counts support this clonotype. The chain links TRBV14 to TRBJ2-5; 9 bases line up with TRBD2. V was clipped by 4 bases and J by 2 bases; unmatched bases: 14. The CDR3 is made up of 18 amino acids. Germline CDR1 SGHDN, CDR2 FVKESK. The CDR3, as DNA: TGTGCCAGCAGCCCCCCCTACCTGGCTAGCGGGAAACAAGAGACCCAGTACTTC. Its protein product is CASSPPYLASGKQETQYF.

This sequence joins TRBV29-1 and TRBJ2-7, with 10 bases fitting TRBD1. The J call may be wrong; the DNA end is better matched by TRBJ2-1. The CDR3 has 14 amino acids. The V gene's germline CDR1 is SQVTM and CDR2 ANQGSEA. CDR3 coding DNA: TGCAGCTATGAGGCGACAGGGGGCCGGAATGAGCAGTTCTTC. As protein: CSYEATGGRNEQFF.

The rearrangement links TRBV19 to TRBJ2-1, with 7 bases identical to TRBD2. V was pared by 3 bases and J by 4 bases, with 15 bases of the junction left unmatched. The CDR3 consists of 18 residues. Per germline, CDR1 LNHDA and CDR2 SQIVND (reference sequence). The DNA for the CDR3 is TGTGCCAGTAGTATGCCCCCCCGGATTCGCGGGGGATACAATGAGCAGTTCTTC. Translating gives CASSMPPRIRGGYNEQFF.

This clonotype has a handful of counts. Sequence at one end of the junction differs from germline and may be a read error. Written as DNA, the CDR3 is TGTGCCAGCAGCTCCGCACTAGGACTCCCCGCGCGTTCCTTC. Translated: CASSSALGLPARSF. The rearrangement joins TRBV13 to TRBJ2-5; tentatively, D is TRBD2 (5 bases). In germline, CDR1 is PRHDT, CDR2 FYEKMQ (reference sequence). CDR3 length: 14 residues.

The chain combines TRBV10-3 with TRBJ2-5, with 7 nucleotides matching TRBD2. Germline V gene data show CDR1 as ENHRY and CDR2 as SYGVKD. This CDR3 has 13 residues. Trimming took 5 bases from V and 2 from J; bases not matched to a gene: 2. CDR3 DNA: TGTGCCATCAGTACCGGGGGGCAAGAGACCCAGTACTTC. Translated, it gives CAISTGGQETQYF.

This sequence joins TRBV24-1 and TRBJ1-2, with 8 bases fitting TRBD1. V gave up 4 bases and J gave up 6 bases; unmatched junction bases: 12. CDR1 KGHDR and CDR2 SFDVKD come from the germline V gene. This CDR3 region has 16 residues. The CDR3 here is CATSEAGTGPVHGYTF. The CDR3 DNA is TGTGCCACCAGTGAAGCCGGGACAGGCCCTGTACATGGCTACACCTTC.

This clonotype was seen repeatedly, ten times or more. This rearrangement joins TRBV20-1 to TRBJ2-5, with D unresolved. Germline V gives CDR1 DFQATT, CDR2 SNEGSKA (reference sequence). V lost 6 bases to trimming and J lost 7 bases, with 12 bases between them. The CDR3 totals 11 residues. The CDR3: CSAPRSLTQYF. The DNA for the CDR3 is TGCAGTGCCCCGAGAAGTTTGACCCAGTACTTC.

The chain combines TRBV7-2 with TRBJ2-5; no clear D. Per germline, CDR1 SGHTA and CDR2 FQGNSA. The CDR3 sequence is 13 residues long. The V and J ends lost 4 bases and 2 bases respectively, with 8 bases between them. CDR3 bases: TGTGCCAGCAGCTCCCCTCTTCAAGAGACCCAGTACTTC. Its translation is CASSSPLQETQYF.

This clonotype has only a few counts. V is TRBV2 and J is TRBJ1-5; 9 bases are shared with TRBD1. Losses at the gene ends were 4 bases for V and 6 bases for J; bases not matched to a gene: 4. CDR1 is SNHLY and CDR2 is FYNNEI in the germline V gene. The CDR3 sequence is 14 residues long. CDR3 region: CASSADRGIQPQHF. CDR3 in DNA: TGTGCCAGCAGTGCGGACAGGGGCATTCAGCCCCAGCATTTT.

The chain has TRBV21-1 and TRBJ2-7; TRBD1 is taken as the D call from the table, unchecked against the DNA. TRBV21-1 is designated a pseudogene. The CDR3 covers 14 residues. The CDR3 is CASSQGQNSYEQYF. In DNA, the CDR3 is TGTGCCAGCAGCCAGGGACAGAACTCCTACGAGCAGTACTTC.

This clonotype has just a few counts. The rearrangement links TRBV4-3 to TRBJ2-1, with 10 nucleotides matching TRBD2. V lost 1 base and J lost 7; bases outside the gene matches: 4. Germline CDR1 LGHNA, CDR2 YSLEER. CDR3 size: 15 residues. The CDR3 DNA reads as TGCGCCAGCAGCCAAGTGAGCGGGAGGGAGAATGAGCAGTTCTTC. Translating it yields CASSQVSGRENEQFF.

This clonotype was counted a few times. The J gene is TRBJ2-1, the V gene TRBV20-1; 15 nucleotides align to TRBD2. Germline V gene data show CDR1 as DFQATT and CDR2 as SNEGSKA (reference sequence). J was trimmed by 9 bases and V by 5 bases; bases with no gene match: 14. The CDR3 spans 17 residues. The CDR3 DNA reads TGCAGTGCTCGAAGGACTAGCGGGAGGGCCGGGTATACTGAGCAGTTCTTC. Residues: CSARRTSGRAGYTEQFF.

The V call is TRBV5-1, the J call TRBJ2-7; 7 bases align to TRBD1. This CDR3 has 14 amino acids. Germline assignment: CDR1 SGHRS and CDR2 YFSETQ. Trimming at V came to 4 bases and at J to 0 bases, leaving 4 bases not matched to a gene. CDR3 amino acids: CASSVQGDSYEQYF. CDR3 DNA sequence: TGCGCCAGCAGCGTCCAGGGGGACTCCTACGAGCAGTACTTC.